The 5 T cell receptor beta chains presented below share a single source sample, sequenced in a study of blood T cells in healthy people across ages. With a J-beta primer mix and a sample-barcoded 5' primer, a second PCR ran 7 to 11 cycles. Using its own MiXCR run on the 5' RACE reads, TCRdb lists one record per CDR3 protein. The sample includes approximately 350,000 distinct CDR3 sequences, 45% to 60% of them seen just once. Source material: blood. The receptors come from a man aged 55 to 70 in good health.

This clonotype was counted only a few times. The CDR3 here is CASSFRQNSYNEQFF. In DNA form, the CDR3 reads TGTGCCAGCAGTTTCCGACAGAACTCCTACAATGAGCAGTTCTTC. The rearrangement uses TRBV12-3 or TRBV12-4 and TRBJ2-1, with D possibly TRBD1 on 5 matching bases. The ends were cut back, 3 bases at V and 0 bases at J, with 9 bases in the middle. The CDR3 has 15 residues.

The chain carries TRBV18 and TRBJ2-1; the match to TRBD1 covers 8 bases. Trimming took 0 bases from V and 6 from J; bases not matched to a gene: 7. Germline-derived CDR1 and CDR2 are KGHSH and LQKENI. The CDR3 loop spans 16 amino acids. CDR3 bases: TGTGCCAGCTCACCACCTGTCCGGGACAGGCGCAATGAGCAGTTCTTC. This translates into CASSPPVRDRRNEQFF. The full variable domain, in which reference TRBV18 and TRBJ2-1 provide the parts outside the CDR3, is NAGVMQNPRHLVRRRGQEARLRCSPMKGHSHVYWYRQLPEEGLKFMVYLQKENIIDESGMPKERFSAEFPKEGPSILRIQQVVRGDSAAYFCASSPPVRDRRNEQFFGPGTRLTVL.

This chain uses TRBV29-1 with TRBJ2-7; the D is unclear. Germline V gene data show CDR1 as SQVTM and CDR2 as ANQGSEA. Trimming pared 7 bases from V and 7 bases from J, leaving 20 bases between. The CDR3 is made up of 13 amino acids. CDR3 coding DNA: TGCAGCGGTATAAACGGGCGCCTTGGGGAGCAGTACTTC. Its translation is CSGINGRLGEQYF.

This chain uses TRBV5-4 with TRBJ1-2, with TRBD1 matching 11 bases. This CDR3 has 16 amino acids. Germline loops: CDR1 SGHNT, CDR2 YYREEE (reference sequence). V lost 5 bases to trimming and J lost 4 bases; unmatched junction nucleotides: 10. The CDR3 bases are TGTGCCAGCAGTTCGGGACAGGGGGGTTTGGCCTATGGCTACACCTTC. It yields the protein CASSSGQGGLAYGYTF.

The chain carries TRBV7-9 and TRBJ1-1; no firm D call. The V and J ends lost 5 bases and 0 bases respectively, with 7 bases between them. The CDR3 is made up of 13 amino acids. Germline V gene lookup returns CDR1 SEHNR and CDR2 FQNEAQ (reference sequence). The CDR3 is CASSQAVNTEAFF. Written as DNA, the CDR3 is TGTGCCAGCAGCCAAGCAGTGAACACTGAAGCTTTCTTT. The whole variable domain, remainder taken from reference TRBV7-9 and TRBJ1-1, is DTGVSQNPRHKITKRGQNVTFRCDPISEHNRLYWYRQTLGQGPEFLTYFQNEAQLEKSRLLSDRFSAERPKGSFSTLEIQRTEQGDSAMYLCASSQAVNTEAFFGQGTRLTVV.